The 22 T cell receptor beta chains listed next were all sequenced from one sample in a study of CD8+CD57+ T cells in acquired aplastic anemia. Researchers used genomic DNA as the template to profile TCR beta VDJ and CDR3. TCRdb fed the reads into MiXCR, producing one record per CDR3 protein. This sample yields 350,000 to 450,000 distinct CDR3 sequences, of which 65% to 80% are seen a single time; approximately 4% belongs to the top ten. Material for sequencing was sorted CD4+, CD8+, or CD8+CD57+ T cells (not recorded which) from PBMCs. The receptors derive from a human donor in good health, serving as a control.

This clonotype was detected a few times. The V gene is TRBV14, the J gene TRBJ2-2, with D hard to call. Deletions cut 4 bases from V and 7 bases from J, with 7 bases between. CDR3 length equals 12 residues. Germline assignment: CDR1 SGHDN and CDR2 FVKESK. The CDR3 DNA reads TGTGCCAGCAGCCGACTTAGCGGGGAGCTGTTTTTT. It codes for CASSRLSGELFF.

V gene TRBV10-3 combines with J gene TRBJ2-1; D may be TRBD1 (6 bases). The germline gives CDR1 ENHRY, CDR2 SYGVKD. The CDR3 consists of 15 residues. Trimming removed 4 bases at V and 8 bases at J, with 18 bases between. CDR3 in amino acids: CAISVPAGAYYEQFF. CDR3 nucleotides: TGTGCCATCAGTGTCCCCGCAGGGGCGTACTATGAGCAGTTCTTC.

The chain uses TRBV2 and TRBJ2-2; D not resolved. Trimming removed 6 bases at V and 4 bases at J, with 15 bases between. The CDR3 totals 15 residues. Germline assignment: CDR1 SNHLY and CDR2 FYNNEI. CDR3 protein: CASSRQVSITGELFF. CDR3 nucleotide sequence: TGTGCCAGCAGCCGGCAGGTATCTATCACCGGGGAGCTGTTTTTT. The complete variable domain, with remaining parts taken from reference TRBV2 and TRBJ2-2, reads EPEVTQTPSHQVTQMGQEVILRCVPISNHLYFYWYRQILGQKVEFLVSFYNNEISEKSEIFDDQFSVERPDGSNFTLKIRSTKLEDSAMYFCASSRQVSITGELFFGEGSRLTVL.

As regards this clonotype: With a much larger clone just one base away, this may be a read error. The chain uses TRBV3-1 and TRBJ1-2, with D uncertain. The V gene lost 0 bases and the J gene lost 3 bases, with 14 bases spanning the gap. Per the germline V gene, CDR1 is LGHDT and CDR2 is YNNKEL (reference sequence). The CDR3 length is 16 residues. Written as DNA, the CDR3 is TGTGCCAGCAGCCAAGATCGCGGGGAGGCTCACTATGGCTACACCTTC. This translates into CASSQDRGEAHYGYTF.

Many counts were recorded for this clonotype. CDR3 protein: CASSKGTPDNEKLFF. CDR3 sequence (DNA): TGTGCCAGTAGTAAAGGGACGCCGGATAATGAAAAACTGTTTTTT. The chain has TRBV19 and TRBJ1-4; TRBD1 might be the D (5 bases). Trimming took off 4 bases at V and 4 bases at J, with 13 bases between the two ends. There are 15 residues in the CDR3. Germline V gene data show CDR1 as LNHDA and CDR2 as SQIVND (reference sequence).

This chain connects TRBV12-3 or TRBV12-4 to TRBJ2-7; D may be TRBD1 or TRBD2 (7 bases each). The CDR3 spans 13 residues. V lost 7 bases to trimming and J lost 11 bases, with 21 bases between them. The CDR3: CASTPGGGTAEYF. The CDR3 nucleotides read TGTGCCAGCACGCCCGGGGGAGGGACAGCGGAGTACTTC.

This clonotype was seen only a few times. The J gene is TRBJ1-1, the V gene TRBV29-1; D may be TRBD1 (5 bases). The V and J ends lost 8 bases and 3 bases respectively, with 19 bases between them. CDR1 is SQVTM, CDR2 ANQGSEA, per germline. The CDR3 loop spans 14 amino acids. The CDR3 coding sequence is TGCAGCACCCGGGGCCCCGGGATGGACACTGAAGCTTTCTTT. Translated, it gives CSTRGPGMDTEAFF.

Points on this clonotype: The junction does not match germline at one end; this may be a read error. V and J are TRBV5-1 and TRBJ1-5, with no clear D. The CDR3 contains 13 residues. Germline CDR1 SGHRS, CDR2 YFSETQ. Here the CDR3 reads CASSLAKILHQHF. The DNA of the CDR3 is TGTGCCAGCAGCTTGGCGAAGATACTACACCAGCATTTT.

This clonotype was observed many times. V is TRBV10-3 and J is TRBJ2-7; TRBD1 matches 8 bases. CDR3 length: 14 residues. Trimming at V came to 10 bases and at J to 4 bases, leaving 12 bases not matched to a gene. Germline CDR1 is ENHRY and CDR2 is SYGVKD. CDR3 in DNA: TGTGCCACCGCGGGACAGGCCGAACAATACGAGCAGTACTTC. Translation gives CATAGQAEQYEQYF.

On this clonotype itself: The junction differs from germline at one of its ends, possibly a read error. Written as DNA, the CDR3 is TGTGCCAGTACCTCGCGCCTGGGCGGAAACTATGGCTACACCTTC. Translated, it gives CASTSRLGGNYGYTF. The chain is built from TRBV5-1 and TRBJ1-2; D gene uncertain. Germline V gene lookup returns CDR1 SGHRS and CDR2 YFSETQ. This CDR3 contains 15 residues. Full variable domain (missing parts from reference TRBV5-1 and TRBJ1-2): KAGVTQTPRYLIKTRGQQVTLSCSPISGHRSVSWYQQTPGQGLQFLFEYFSETQRNKGNFPGRFSGRQFSNSRSEMNVSTLELGDSALYLCASTSRLGGNYGYTFGSGTRLTVV.

This clonotype has ten or more counts. The genes are TRBV20-1 and TRBJ1-4; D is possibly TRBD1 (5 bases). Trimming cost V 6 bases and J 4 bases, with 18 bases left between them. The CDR3 runs 15 residues. Germline V gives CDR1 DFQATT, CDR2 SNEGSKA (reference sequence). CDR3 sequence reads: CSANAPGRFNEKLFF. CDR3 DNA sequence: TGCAGTGCGAATGCCCCGGGACGGTTTAATGAAAAACTGTTTTTT.

This clonotype appeared a few times. The V gene is TRBV27, the J gene TRBJ1-1; D unclear. The CDR3 has 17 amino acids. The germline CDR1 and CDR2 sequences are MNHEY and SMNVEV (reference sequence). Trimming stripped 4 bases from V and 1 base from J, with 19 bases between. The CDR3 sequence: CASSSLLHNGRNTEAFF. As DNA, the CDR3 is TGTGCCAGCAGTTCCCTCTTACATAATGGGAGGAACACTGAAGCTTTCTTT.

This clonotype was recorded many times. V is TRBV12-3 or TRBV12-4 and J is TRBJ1-1; 8 nucleotides align to TRBD1. The CDR3 contains 13 residues. Losses at the gene ends were 5 bases for V and 5 bases for J; bases not matched to a gene: 4. This CDR3 is CASSPGQVTEAFF. Written as DNA, the CDR3 is TGTGCCAGCAGTCCGGGACAGGTGACTGAAGCTTTCTTT.

This clonotype was seen many times. The chain links TRBV10-3 to TRBJ1-4; maybe TRBD1 (5 bases). The length of the CDR3 is 16 residues. V gave up 0 bases and J gave up 11 bases, with 19 bases separating them. Germline V CDR1 and CDR2: ENHRY, SYGVKD. In nucleotides, the CDR3 is TGTGCCATCAGTGAGTCGGGGGACTTCAGAGGGGAGAAACTGTTTTTT. This gives the protein CAISESGDFRGEKLFF.

The table lists this clonotype with a count of one. One base away lies a much larger clone, so this may be a sequencing read error. The chain employs TRBV4-3 and TRBJ2-3, with D perhaps TRBD2 (5 bases). Germline CDR1 and CDR2: LGHNA and YSLEER. This CDR3 contains 18 residues. The V end lost 1 base, the J end lost 2 bases, and 19 bases lay between the germline ends. CDR3 amino acids: CASSQGQRGRMITDTQYF. CDR3 bases: TGCGCCAGCAGCCAAGGCCAACGGGGAAGGATGATCACAGATACGCAGTATTTT.

The chain has TRBV5-4 and TRBJ1-6; 9 nucleotides line up with TRBD1. This CDR3 contains 14 residues. Germline V gene lookup returns CDR1 SGHNT and CDR2 YYREEE (reference sequence). The J segment lost 8 bases and the V segment lost 5 bases, leaving 5 bases of the junction unmatched. The CDR3 sequence: CASSPTGGDSPLHF. CDR3 in DNA: TGTGCCAGCAGTCCGACAGGGGGAGATTCACCCCTCCACTTT.

The chain couples TRBV6-1 to TRBJ2-7; possible D gene TRBD1, 6 bases. The CDR3 sequence is 16 residues long. Germline assignment: CDR1 MNHNS and CDR2 SASEGT. V gave up 4 bases and J gave up 1 base, with 17 bases separating them. The CDR3 region is CASSGPGDIGSYEQYF. The DNA of the CDR3 is TGTGCCAGCAGTGGTCCTGGGGACATCGGGTCCTACGAGCAGTACTTC.

This clonotype was detected only a few times. The chain couples TRBV2 to TRBJ2-7, with D possibly being TRBD2 (6 bases). The CDR3 loop spans 14 amino acids. Germline lookup yields CDR1 SNHLY and CDR2 FYNNEI. The V gene lost 6 bases and the J gene lost 2 bases, with 14 bases spanning the gap. CDR3 DNA sequence: TGTGCCAGCAGCCCCCGGGGGAACCCCTACGAGCAGTACTTC. It encodes CASSPRGNPYEQYF.

This clonotype was seen more than once but under ten times. This rearrangement joins TRBV19 to TRBJ1-6; D call uncertain. This CDR3 region has 15 residues. Germline V CDR1 and CDR2: LNHDA, SQIVND (reference sequence). Deletions cut 3 bases from V and 6 bases from J, with 12 bases between. Here the CDR3 DNA reads TGTGCCAGTAGTATTCGGCCCCAACGTAATTCACCCCTCCACTTT. Its translation is CASSIRPQRNSPLHF.

To note about this clonotype: Mismatch with germline at one junction end may stem from a read error. The V call is TRBV19, the J call TRBJ1-1, with 7 bases identical to TRBD1. This CDR3 is built from 12 residues. Germline assignment: CDR1 LNHDA and CDR2 SQIVND (reference sequence). The CDR3 region is CASSPGQTVIFF. In nucleotides, the CDR3 is TGTGCCAGTAGCCCGGGACAGACTGTCATCTTCTTC.

The J gene is TRBJ2-7, the V gene TRBV9; maybe TRBD1 (6 bases). The CDR3 loop spans 15 amino acids. Per germline, CDR1 SGDLS and CDR2 YYNGEE. Trimming stripped 3 bases from V and 11 bases from J, with 24 bases between. The CDR3, as DNA: TGTGCCAGCAGCGATGGGTGGGGCGGCTCATCAGGGGAGTACTTC. Its translation: CASSDGWGGSSGEYF.

J is TRBJ1-2 and V is TRBV9; unclear D gene. CDR1 and CDR2 from the germline V gene are SGDLS and YYNGEE. The V end was cut by 4 bases, the J end by 9 bases, with 25 bases between. This CDR3 comprises 16 residues. The CDR3, as DNA: TGTGCCAGCAGCTCCCCGGGCCAAAATGGCTACACCTGCTACACCTTC. This sequence encodes CASSSPGQNGYTCYTF.